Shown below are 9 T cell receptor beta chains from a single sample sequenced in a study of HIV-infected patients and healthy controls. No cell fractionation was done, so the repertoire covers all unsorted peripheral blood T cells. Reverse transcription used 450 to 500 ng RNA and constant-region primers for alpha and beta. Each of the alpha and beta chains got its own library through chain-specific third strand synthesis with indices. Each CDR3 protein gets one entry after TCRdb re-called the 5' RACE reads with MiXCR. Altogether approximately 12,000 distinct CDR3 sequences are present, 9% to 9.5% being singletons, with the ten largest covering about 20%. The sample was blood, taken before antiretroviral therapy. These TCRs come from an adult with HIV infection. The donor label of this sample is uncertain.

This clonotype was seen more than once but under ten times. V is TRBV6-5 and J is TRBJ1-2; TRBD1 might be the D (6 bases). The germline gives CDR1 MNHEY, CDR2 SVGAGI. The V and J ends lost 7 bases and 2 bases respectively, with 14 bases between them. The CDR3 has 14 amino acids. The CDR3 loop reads CASKMPGVNYGYTF. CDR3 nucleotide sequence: TGTGCCAGCAAAATGCCAGGGGTCAACTATGGCTACACCTTC.

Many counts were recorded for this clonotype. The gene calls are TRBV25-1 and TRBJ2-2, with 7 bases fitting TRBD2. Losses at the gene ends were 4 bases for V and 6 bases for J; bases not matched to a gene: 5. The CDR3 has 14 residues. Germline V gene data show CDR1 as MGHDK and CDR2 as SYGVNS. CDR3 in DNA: TGTGCCAGCAGTGTTCCCGGGGGGTCCGGGGAGCTGTTTTTT. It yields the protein CASSVPGGSGELFF.

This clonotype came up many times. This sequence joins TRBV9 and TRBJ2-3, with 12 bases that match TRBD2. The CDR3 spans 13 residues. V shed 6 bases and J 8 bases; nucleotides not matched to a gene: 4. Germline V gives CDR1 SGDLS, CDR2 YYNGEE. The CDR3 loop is CASTTSGSTTQYF. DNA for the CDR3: TGTGCCAGCACGACTAGCGGGAGTACTACGCAGTATTTT.

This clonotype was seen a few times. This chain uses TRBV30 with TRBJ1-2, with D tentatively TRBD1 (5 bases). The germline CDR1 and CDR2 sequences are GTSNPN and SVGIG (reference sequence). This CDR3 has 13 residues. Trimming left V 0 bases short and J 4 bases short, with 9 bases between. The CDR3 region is CAWSVGGTYGYTF. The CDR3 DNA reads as TGTGCCTGGAGTGTGGGGGGTACCTATGGCTACACCTTC.

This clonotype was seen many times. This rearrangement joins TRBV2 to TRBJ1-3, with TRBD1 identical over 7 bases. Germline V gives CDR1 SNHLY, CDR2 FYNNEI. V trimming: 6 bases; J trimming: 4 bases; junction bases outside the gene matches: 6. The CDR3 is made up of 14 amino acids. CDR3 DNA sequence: TGTGCCAGCAGCCAGGGACAGTTGGGAAACACCATATATTTT. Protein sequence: CASSQGQLGNTIYF. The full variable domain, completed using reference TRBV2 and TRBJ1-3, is EPEVTQTPSHQVTQMGQEVILRCVPISNHLYFYWYRQILGQKVEFLVSFYNNEISEKSEIFDDQFSVERPDGSNFTLKIRSTKLEDSAMYFCASSQGQLGNTIYFGEGSWLTVV.

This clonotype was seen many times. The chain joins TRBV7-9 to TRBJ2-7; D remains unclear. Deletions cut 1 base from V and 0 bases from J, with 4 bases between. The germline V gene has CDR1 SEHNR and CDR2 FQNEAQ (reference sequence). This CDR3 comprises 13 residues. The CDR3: CASSLDRSYEQYF. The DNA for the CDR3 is TGTGCCAGCAGCTTAGACCGCTCCTACGAGCAGTACTTC. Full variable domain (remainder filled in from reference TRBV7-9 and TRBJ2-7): DTGVSQNPRHKITKRGQNVTFRCDPISEHNRLYWYRQTLGQGPEFLTYFQNEAQLEKSRLLSDRFSAERPKGSFSTLEIQRTEQGDSAMYLCASSLDRSYEQYFGPGTRLTVT.

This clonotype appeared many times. The CDR3, as DNA: TGCAGCGTCGCCGGGGCAGCGGGAGGTCCGCCGAATGAGCAGTTCTTC. Protein: CSVAGAAGGPPNEQFF. This chain uses TRBV29-1 with TRBJ2-1; 9 bases line up with TRBD2. This CDR3 region has 16 residues. With 6 bases clipped from V and 7 bases from J, the junction kept 16 bases outside the gene matches. Germline V gene sequence: CDR1 SQVTM, CDR2 ANQGSEA.

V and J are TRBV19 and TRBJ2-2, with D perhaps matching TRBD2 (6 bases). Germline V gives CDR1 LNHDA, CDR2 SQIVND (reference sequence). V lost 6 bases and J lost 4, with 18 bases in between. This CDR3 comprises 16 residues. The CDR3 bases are TGTGCCAGTAGGAGGGAGGCCGCTATGAGCACCGGGGAGCTGTTTTTT. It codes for CASRREAAMSTGELFF.

The CDR3 DNA sequence: TGCGCCAGCGATGAGACAGGGAACTATGGCTACACCTTC. It translates to CASDETGNYGYTF. The V call is TRBV5-1, the J call TRBJ1-2; 7 bases are shared with TRBD1. With V trimmed by 7 bases and J by 2 bases, 5 bases remained unmatched. There are 13 residues in the CDR3. Germline lookup yields CDR1 SGHRS and CDR2 YFSETQ.